The 21 T cell receptor beta chains reported below all come from one sample, sequenced in a study of T-cell reconstitution after alpha-beta-depleted transplantation in children. Library preparation (for TCRbeta) was performed with unique molecular identifiers. TCRdb re-called the PCR reads with MiXCR, one entry per CDR3 protein. Among about half a million distinct CDR3 sequences listed, under 15% were seen once. The source material was PBMCs from the stem cell graft donor, sampled from the stem cell graft. The receptors were gathered from a human donor who donated a stem cell graft to a child with combined immunodeficiency.

The chain joins TRBV7-9 to TRBJ2-5; a possible D gene is TRBD2 (5 bases). V was clipped by 5 bases and J by 0 bases, with 13 bases between them. The germline V gene has CDR1 SEHNR and CDR2 FQNEAQ (reference sequence). The CDR3 runs 15 residues. CDR3 nucleotide sequence: TGTGCCAGCAGCCCCCCAGCGGTGTACCAAGAGACCCAGTACTTC. Residues: CASSPPAVYQETQYF.

This clonotype has a count of ten or more. The chain carries TRBV6-1 and TRBJ2-1; D possibly corresponds to TRBD2 (5 bases). This CDR3 is 15 amino acids long. Germline V gene lookup returns CDR1 MNHNS and CDR2 SASEGT. V shed 2 bases and J shed 3 bases, with 11 bases lying between them. CDR3 in amino acids: CASSEITGSYNEQFF. The CDR3 nucleotides read TGTGCCAGCAGTGAAATAACGGGAAGCTACAATGAGCAGTTCTTC.

The chain has TRBV3-1 and TRBJ2-1; 7 bases agree with TRBD2. CDR1 and CDR2 from the germline V gene are LGHDT and YNNKEL (reference sequence). V dropped 1 base and J dropped 0; count of bases not matched to a gene: 12. The CDR3 runs 19 residues. The CDR3 region has the DNA TGTGCCAGCAGCCAAGGTCGGGGGGTAGGCGTTAGCTCCTACAATGAGCAGTTCTTC. Translation gives CASSQGRGVGVSSYNEQFF.

The V call is TRBV24-1, the J call TRBJ2-2; TRBD2 agrees at 13 bases. Germline loops: CDR1 KGHDR, CDR2 SFDVKD. The ends lost 4 bases at V and 7 bases at J; junction bases unmatched: 8. This CDR3 contains 17 residues. The DNA of the CDR3 is TGTGCCACCAGTGACGGACTAGCGGGAGTAGGATACGGGGAGCTGTTTTTT. This encodes CATSDGLAGVGYGELFF.

The rearrangement joins TRBV13 to TRBJ2-7; 11 bases match TRBD2. The germline gives CDR1 PRHDT, CDR2 FYEKMQ (reference sequence). This CDR3 contains 13 residues. After removal of 3 bases from V and 6 bases from J, the junction contained 1 base not matched to a gene. The CDR3 coding sequence is TGTGCCAGCAGCTTCACTAGCGGGGGCGAGCAGTACTTC. Translating it yields CASSFTSGGEQYF.

This clonotype was recorded many times. The CDR3 here is CASSLREGSSTDTQYF. The CDR3 coding sequence is TGCGCCAGCAGCTTGAGAGAGGGCAGTAGCACAGATACGCAGTATTTT. The chain has TRBV5-1 and TRBJ2-3; D may be TRBD2 (5 bases). This CDR3 comprises 16 residues. V dropped 1 base and J dropped 0 bases, with 12 bases sitting between them. Looked up from germline, CDR1 is SGHRS and CDR2 is YFSETQ.

The rearrangement joins TRBV5-1 to TRBJ1-5; no definite D call. V lost 4 bases, J lost 3 bases, and 11 bases lay in between. This CDR3 comprises 14 residues. Germline CDR1 reads SGHRS; CDR2 reads YFSETQ. The CDR3 protein is CASSLDGFNQPQHF. The CDR3 DNA reads as TGCGCCAGCAGCCTAGACGGCTTCAATCAGCCCCAGCATTTT.

The chain is built from TRBV7-3 and TRBJ2-3, with TRBD2 matching over 9 bases. V lost 3 bases, J lost 3 bases, and 7 bases stayed unmatched. The germline V gene encodes CDR1 SGHTA and CDR2 FQGTGA. The CDR3 has 16 residues. CDR3 protein: CASSFGTSRGTDTQYF. The CDR3, as DNA: TGTGCCAGCAGCTTCGGGACTAGCCGGGGGACAGATACGCAGTATTTT.

CDR3 sequence reads: CASSLWGGYEQYF. DNA for the CDR3: TGTGCCAGCAGTTTATGGGGAGGCTACGAGCAGTACTTC. This chain connects TRBV27 to TRBJ2-7; a weak D match, TRBD2 (6 bases). CDR1 is MNHEY and CDR2 is SMNVEV in the germline V gene (reference sequence). V gave up 1 base and J gave up 3 bases, with 7 bases separating them. The CDR3 contains 13 residues.

This clonotype was detected only a few times. The chain carries TRBV6-2 or TRBV6-3 and TRBJ2-1, with D hard to call. The CDR3 runs to 12 residues. With 2 bases removed from V and 11 bases from J, the gap between germline ends came to 10 bases. The V gene's germline CDR1 is MNHEY and CDR2 SVGEGT. The CDR3 here is CASSYERAKQFF. For the CDR3, the DNA is TGTGCCAGCAGTTACGAGCGCGCAAAGCAGTTCTTC.

CDR3 loop: CATSTRRIGYNEQFF. Written as DNA, the CDR3 is TGTGCCACCAGTACCAGGAGGATCGGCTACAATGAGCAGTTCTTC. The rearrangement links TRBV15 to TRBJ2-1; D might be TRBD2 (5 bases). The CDR3 covers 15 residues. The V end lost 6 bases, the J end lost 3 bases, and 15 bases lay between the germline ends. Germline-derived CDR1 and CDR2 are LNHNV and YYDKDF (reference sequence). The whole variable domain, remainder taken from reference TRBV15 and TRBJ2-1, is DAMVIQNPRYQVTQFGKPVTLSCSQTLNHNVMYWYQQKSSQAPKLLFHYYDKDFNNEADTPDNFQSRRPNTSFCFLDIRSPGLGDTAMYLCATSTRRIGYNEQFFGPGTRLTVL.

This clonotype was counted ten times or more. The V call is TRBV12-3 or TRBV12-4, the J call TRBJ2-1; D is unresolved. V was clipped by 1 base and J by 15 bases, with 10 bases between them. This CDR3 has 11 amino acids. The CDR3 region is CASSLGDSPFF. The DNA for the CDR3 is TGTGCCAGCAGTTTAGGTGACTCCCCGTTCTTC.

The V call is TRBV7-8, the J call TRBJ1-2; D not resolved. CDR1 is SGHVS, CDR2 FQNEAQ, per germline. The CDR3 loop spans 16 amino acids. With 5 bases removed from V and 8 bases from J, the gap between germline ends came to 24 bases. The CDR3 spells CASSHAGQSELGGYTF. In DNA, the CDR3 is TGTGCCAGCAGCCACGCCGGGCAGAGCGAGTTAGGAGGCTACACCTTC.

V usage is TRBV12-3 or TRBV12-4 and J usage is TRBJ2-7; no firm D call. Trimming removed 4 bases from V and 0 bases from J, with 10 bases in between. The CDR3 contains 14 residues. In DNA form, the CDR3 reads TGTGCCAGCAGTTCAGTCGATAGCTCCTACGAGCAGTACTTC. Its protein is CASSSVDSSYEQYF.

This clonotype has ten or more counts. The chain employs TRBV12-3 or TRBV12-4 and TRBJ2-3; the D gene could be TRBD1 or TRBD2 (6 bases each). V lost 3 bases and J 2 bases, leaving 18 bases between the germline ends. The CDR3 sequence is 17 residues long. The CDR3 sequence is CASSLFLRGALTDTQYF. DNA for the CDR3: TGTGCCAGCAGTTTGTTCCTTAGGGGGGCCCTCACAGATACGCAGTATTTT.

The table lists this clonotype with many counts. The V and J genes are TRBV4-3 and TRBJ2-1; no firm D call. The germline V gene encodes CDR1 LGHNA and CDR2 YSLEER. Trimming removed 1 base from V and 0 bases from J, with 7 bases in between. The CDR3 is 15 amino acids. The CDR3 nucleotides are TGCGCCAGCAGCCAAGTTCTGAGCTCCTACAATGAGCAGTTCTTC. It codes for CASSQVLSSYNEQFF.

This clonotype was counted a few times. This chain connects TRBV25-1 to TRBJ1-1, with D possibly TRBD1 on 5 matching bases. CDR3 length equals 14 residues. The V end lost 5 bases, the J end lost 2 bases, and 12 bases lay between the germline ends. Per the germline V gene, CDR1 is MGHDK and CDR2 is SYGVNS. This CDR3 is CASSTRGTNTEAFF. CDR3 in DNA: TGTGCCAGCAGTACACGGGGGACTAACACTGAAGCTTTCTTT. Full variable domain (rest looked up from reference TRBV25-1 and TRBJ1-1): EADIYQTPRYLVIGTGKKITLECSQTMGHDKMYWYQQDPGMELHLIHYSYGVNSTEKGDLSSESTVSRIRTEHFPLTLESARPSHTSQYLCASSTRGTNTEAFFGQGTRLTVV.

V is TRBV6-5 and J is TRBJ1-3; TRBD1 matches at 7 bases. The CDR3 is 11 residues long. The germline CDR1 and CDR2 sequences are MNHEY and SVGAGI. After removal of 6 bases from V and 11 bases from J, the junction contained 4 bases not matched to a gene. The CDR3 DNA follows: TGTGCCAGCAGCCGACAGGGCGCCATATATTTT. This sequence encodes CASSRQGAIYF.

This clonotype has a handful of counts. The V and J genes are TRBV7-2 and TRBJ2-1; the D gene is possibly TRBD2 (6 bases). CDR1 is SGHTA and CDR2 is FQGNSA in the germline V gene. CDR3 length: 14 residues. V dropped 1 base and J dropped 10 bases, with 14 bases sitting between them. The CDR3 region has the DNA TGTGCCAGCAGCTTAGATAAGGGAGGTTGGGAGCAGTTCTTC. It specifies CASSLDKGGWEQFF. The full variable domain, its missing parts supplied by reference TRBV7-2 and TRBJ2-1, is GAGVSQSPSNKVTEKGKDVELRCDPISGHTALYWYRQSLGQGLEFLIYFQGNSAPDKSGLPSDRFSAERTGGSVSTLTIQRTQQEDSAVYLCASSLDKGGWEQFFGPGTRLTVL.

In its sample, this clonotype was seen a few times. CDR3 sequence: CASSRTGVDNQPQHF. The CDR3, as DNA: TGTGCCAGCAGCCGGACAGGGGTGGACAATCAGCCCCAGCATTTT. This chain joins TRBV27 and TRBJ1-5, with 9 bases aligning to TRBD1. The CDR3 spans 15 residues. The V and J ends lost 6 bases and 3 bases, in that order; junction bases with no gene match: 6. Germline loops: CDR1 MNHEY, CDR2 SMNVEV (reference sequence).

This clonotype was observed a few times. The J gene is TRBJ2-7, the V gene TRBV19; D tentatively reads TRBD1 or TRBD2 (5 bases each). V was trimmed by 3 bases and J by 2 bases, leaving 11 bases between them. This CDR3 is 14 amino acids long. Germline loops: CDR1 LNHDA, CDR2 SQIVND (reference sequence). In DNA form, the CDR3 reads TGTGCCAGTAGTATCGGGACCCAAGCCTACGAGCAGTACTTC. Amino acids: CASSIGTQAYEQYF. The full variable domain, rest sourced from reference TRBV19 and TRBJ2-7, is DGGITQSPKYLFRKEGQNVTLSCEQNLNHDAMYWYRQDPGQGLRLIYYSQIVNDFQKGDIAEGYSVSREKKESFPLTVTSAQKNPTAFYLCASSIGTQAYEQYFGPGTRLTVT.